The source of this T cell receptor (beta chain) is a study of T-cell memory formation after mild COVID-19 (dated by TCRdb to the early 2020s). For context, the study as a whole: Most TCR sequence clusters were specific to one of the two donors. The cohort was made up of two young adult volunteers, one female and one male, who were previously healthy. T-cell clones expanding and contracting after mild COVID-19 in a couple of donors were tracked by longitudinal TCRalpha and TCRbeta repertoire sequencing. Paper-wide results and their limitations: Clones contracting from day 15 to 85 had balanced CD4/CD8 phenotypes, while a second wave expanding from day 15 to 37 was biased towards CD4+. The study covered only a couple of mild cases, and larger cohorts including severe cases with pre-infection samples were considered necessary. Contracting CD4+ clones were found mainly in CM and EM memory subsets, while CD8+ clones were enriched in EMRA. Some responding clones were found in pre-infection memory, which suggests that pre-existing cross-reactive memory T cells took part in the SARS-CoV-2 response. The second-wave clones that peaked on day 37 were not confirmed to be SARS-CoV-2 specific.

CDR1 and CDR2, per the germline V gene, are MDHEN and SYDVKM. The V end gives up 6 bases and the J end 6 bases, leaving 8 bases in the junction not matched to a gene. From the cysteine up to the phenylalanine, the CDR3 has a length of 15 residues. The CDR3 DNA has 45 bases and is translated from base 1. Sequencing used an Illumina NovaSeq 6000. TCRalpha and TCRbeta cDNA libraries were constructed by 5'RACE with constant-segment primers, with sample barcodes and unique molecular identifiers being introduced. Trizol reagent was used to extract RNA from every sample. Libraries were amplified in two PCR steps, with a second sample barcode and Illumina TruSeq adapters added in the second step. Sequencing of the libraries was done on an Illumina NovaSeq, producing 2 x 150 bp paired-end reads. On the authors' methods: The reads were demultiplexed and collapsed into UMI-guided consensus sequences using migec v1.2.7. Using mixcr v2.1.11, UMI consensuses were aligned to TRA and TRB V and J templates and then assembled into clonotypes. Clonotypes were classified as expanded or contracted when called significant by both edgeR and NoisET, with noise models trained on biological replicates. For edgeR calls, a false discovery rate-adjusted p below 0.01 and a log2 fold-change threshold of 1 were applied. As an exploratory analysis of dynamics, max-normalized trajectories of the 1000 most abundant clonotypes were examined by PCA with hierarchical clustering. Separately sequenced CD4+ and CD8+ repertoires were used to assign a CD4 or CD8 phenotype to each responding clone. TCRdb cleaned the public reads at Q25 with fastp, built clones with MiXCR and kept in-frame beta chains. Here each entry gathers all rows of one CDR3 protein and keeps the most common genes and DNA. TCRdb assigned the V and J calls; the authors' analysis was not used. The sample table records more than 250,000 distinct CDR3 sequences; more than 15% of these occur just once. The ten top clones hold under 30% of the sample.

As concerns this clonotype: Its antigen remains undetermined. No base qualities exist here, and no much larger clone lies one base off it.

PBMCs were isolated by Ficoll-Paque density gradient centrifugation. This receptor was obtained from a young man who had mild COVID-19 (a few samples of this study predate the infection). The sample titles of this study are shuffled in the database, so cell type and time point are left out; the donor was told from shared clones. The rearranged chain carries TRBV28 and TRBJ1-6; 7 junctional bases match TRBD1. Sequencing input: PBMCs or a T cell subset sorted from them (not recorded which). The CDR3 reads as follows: CASSQRTGFNSPLHF. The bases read TGTGCCAGCAGCCAGCGGACAGGATTTAATTCACCCCTCCACTTT.